The next 8 T cell receptor beta chains were all read from a single sample in a study of T-cell reconstitution after alpha-beta-depleted transplantation in children. TCRbeta library preparation incorporated unique molecular identifiers. TCRdb redid the calling of the PCR reads with MiXCR, one entry per CDR3 protein. The table records roughly 350,000 distinct CDR3 sequences, 15% to 20% of them present only once. The material sequenced was PBMCs, mostly from graft donor cells, taken 360 days after TCRalphabeta/CD19-depleted stem cell transplant. The receptors were sampled from a male patient aged 2 to 9 who had a stem cell transplant for acute lymphoblastic leukemia, so the T cells may come from the graft donor.

This clonotype has more than one count but fewer than ten. The rearrangement links TRBV28 to TRBJ2-3; D may be TRBD1 (5 bases). Germline lookup yields CDR1 MDHEN and CDR2 SYDVKM. V shed 3 bases and J shed 4 bases, with 14 bases lying between them. This CDR3 has 15 amino acids. The CDR3 DNA follows: TGTGCCAGCAGTTTGGGCAGGGTGGTTGCAGATACGCAGTATTTT. It encodes CASSLGRVVADTQYF.

The rearrangement links TRBV12-3 or TRBV12-4 to TRBJ2-5, with D tentatively TRBD2 (5 bases). The V end lost 0 bases, the J end lost 0 bases, and 11 bases lay between the germline ends. This CDR3 has 16 amino acids. This CDR3 reads CASSLAPTGYQETQYF. The CDR3 nucleotides are TGTGCCAGCAGTTTAGCTCCCACGGGGTACCAAGAGACCCAGTACTTC.

This clonotype was found a few times. As the CDR3 is not closed by the conserved phenylalanine or tryptophan, this likely results from a read error. No DNA is shown, since the ends of the CDR3 on it are uncertain; the CDR3 is the one TCRdb lists. The V gene is TRBV28, the J gene TRBJ2-7; whether TRBD1, the table's D call, matches the DNA was not checked. Germline V gene sequence: CDR1 MDHEN, CDR2 SYDVKM. 11 amino acids form the CDR3, both terminal residues included. CDR3 residues: CASSFYPHRVT.

This clonotype was observed many times. The chain joins TRBV5-6 to TRBJ2-1; D gene ambiguous. The CDR3 has 18 residues. The germline CDR1 and CDR2 sequences are SGHDT and YYEEEE. V was pared by 3 bases and J by 0 bases, with 19 bases between. The CDR3 loop reads CASSYTTTVESSYNEQFF. The CDR3 coding sequence is TGTGCCAGCAGCTATACAACTACCGTAGAAAGCTCCTACAATGAGCAGTTCTTC.

This clonotype came up a few times. The J gene is TRBJ2-2, the V gene TRBV5-1, with 9 bases identical to TRBD2. CDR3 length equals 15 residues. Per the germline V gene, CDR1 is SGHRS and CDR2 is YFSETQ. V lost 4 bases to trimming and J lost 3 bases; unmatched junction nucleotides: 4. The CDR3 DNA sequence: TGCGCCAGCAGCATCAGACTAGCGGACACCGGGGAGCTGTTTTTT. Protein sequence: CASSIRLADTGELFF.

There are a few counts of this clonotype. This chain joins TRBV11-1 and TRBJ1-5; TRBD1 is a possible D gene (5 bases). This CDR3 contains 18 residues. CDR1 SGHAT and CDR2 FQDESV come from the germline V gene (reference sequence). With 1 base removed from V and 5 bases from J, the gap between germline ends came to 21 bases. In DNA, the CDR3 is TGTGCCAGCAGCTTAGTCCCCGCGGGGGTTGAGTGGGATCAGCCCCAGCATTTT. The encoded protein is CASSLVPAGVEWDQPQHF. Complete variable domain (other parts from reference TRBV11-1 and TRBJ1-5): EAEVAQSPRYKITEKSQAVAFWCDPISGHATLYWYRQILGQGPELLVQFQDESVVDDSQLPKDRFSAERLKGVDSTLKIQPAELGDSAMYLCASSLVPAGVEWDQPQHFGDGTRLSIL.

The CDR3 nucleotides read TGTACCTTCAGTTTAACCGTCCCCTCCAACTCTGGGGCCAACGTCCTGACTTTC. The encoded protein is CTFSLTVPSNSGANVLTF. V usage is TRBV2 and J usage is TRBJ2-6; D is ambiguous. The CDR3 is made up of 18 amino acids. Germline assignment: CDR1 SNHLY and CDR2 FYNNEI.

The rearrangement links TRBV28 to TRBJ1-1; D gene ambiguous. Germline V gives CDR1 MDHEN, CDR2 SYDVKM. V gave up 6 bases and J gave up 6 bases, with 11 bases separating them. The CDR3 consists of 12 residues. The CDR3 DNA is TGTGCCAGCAGCTCACAGAGACCTGAAGCTTTCTTT. This encodes CASSSQRPEAFF.